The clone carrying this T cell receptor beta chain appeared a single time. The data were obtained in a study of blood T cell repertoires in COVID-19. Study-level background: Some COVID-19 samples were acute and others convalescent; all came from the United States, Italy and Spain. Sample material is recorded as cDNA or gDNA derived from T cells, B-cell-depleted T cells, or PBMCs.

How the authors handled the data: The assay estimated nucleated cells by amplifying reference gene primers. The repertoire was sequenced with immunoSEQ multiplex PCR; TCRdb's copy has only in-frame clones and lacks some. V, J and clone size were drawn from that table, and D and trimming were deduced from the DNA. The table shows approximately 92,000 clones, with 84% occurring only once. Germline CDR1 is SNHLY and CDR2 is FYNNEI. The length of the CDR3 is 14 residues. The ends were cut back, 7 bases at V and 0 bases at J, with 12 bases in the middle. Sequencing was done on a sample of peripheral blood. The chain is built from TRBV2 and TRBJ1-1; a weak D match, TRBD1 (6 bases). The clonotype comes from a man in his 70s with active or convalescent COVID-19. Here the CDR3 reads CASKGQTLNTEAFF. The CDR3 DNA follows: TGTGCCAGCAAAGGACAGACCCTGAACACTGAAGCTTTCTTT.